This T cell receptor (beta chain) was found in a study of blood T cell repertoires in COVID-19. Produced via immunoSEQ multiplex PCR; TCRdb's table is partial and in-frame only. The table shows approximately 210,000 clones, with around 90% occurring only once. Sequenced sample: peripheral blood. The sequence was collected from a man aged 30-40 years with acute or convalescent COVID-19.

Here the CDR3 DNA reads TGTGCAAGTCGCTTAGCGAGGACAGGGGAGTATGCTAACTATGGCTACACCTTC. This encodes CASRLARTGEYANYGYTF. The gene calls are TRBV12-2 and TRBJ1-2; the table's D call, TRBD1, has no DNA check behind it. TRBV12-2 is deemed a pseudogene. The CDR3 loop spans 18 amino acids.